A selection of T cell receptor beta chains follows, all from one sample in a study of T cell repertoires in cytomegalovirus infection. No antigen is known for these receptors. TCRdb used MiXCR to reprocess the reads, holding one entry per CDR3 protein. Of a few hundred thousand distinct CDR3 sequences in the sample, approximately 42% were seen once. The sample was cultured PBMCs, taken from culture after CMV antigen stimulation. Source of these receptors: a human donor in good health (CMV status not recorded). Some clones in this sample may be carry-over from other donors' samples. Each CDR3 is given with its conserved first and last residue. The D gene is left open where the match is weak. Clone size is given for some rows only: seen once, a few or many times, or a class if the clone is expanded.

J gene: TRBJ2-3; clone size: few; D gene: TRBD1; V gene: TRBV7-2; CDR3 DNA: TGTGCCAGCGGATCTCCGGGACAGGGGAATCGTGGCACAGATACGCAGTATTTT; CDR3 protein: CASGSPGQGNRGTDTQYF
J gene: TRBJ2-1; clone size: few; D gene: NA; V gene: TRBV27; CDR3 DNA: TGTGCCAGCAGCCGTGGTATGTATATCACGAAAGGGGTCTACCATGAGCAGTTCTTC; CDR3 protein: CASSRGMYITKGVYHEQFF
J gene: TRBJ1-5; clone size: NA; D gene: TRBD1; V gene: TRBV12-3/TRBV12-4; CDR3 DNA: TGTGCCAGCAGTTTTAGGGGACAGGGAAATCAGCCCCAGCATTTT; CDR3 protein: CASSFRGQGNQPQHF
J gene: TRBJ2-5; clone size: few; D gene: NA; V gene: TRBV7-2; CDR3 DNA: TGTGCCAGCAGCTTGAATACAAGGGGGGCCCGGGGGACCCAGTACTTC; CDR3 protein: CASSLNTRGARGTQYF
J gene: TRBJ2-1; clone size: NA; D gene: NA; V gene: TRBV6-2/TRBV6-3; CDR3 DNA: TGTGCCAGCAGTCCCCTGGACGCCCACAATGAGCAGTTCTTC; CDR3 protein: CASSPLDAHNEQFF
J gene: TRBJ2-7; clone size: NA; D gene: NA; V gene: TRBV6-5; CDR3 DNA: TGTGCCAGCAGTGACGAGGGCGAGCAGTACTTC; CDR3 protein: CASSDEGEQYF
J gene: TRBJ2-7; clone size: NA; D gene: TRBD1; V gene: TRBV20-1; CDR3 DNA: TGCAGTGCTATCCGTCAGGGGGCAGTAAACGAGCAGTACTTC; CDR3 protein: CSAIRQGAVNEQYF
J gene: TRBJ1-1; clone size: NA; D gene: NA; V gene: TRBV6-1; CDR3 DNA: TGTGCCAGCAACCCGATACGGGGGAGAGGGACTGAAGCTTTCTTT; CDR3 protein: CASNPIRGRGTEAFF
J gene: TRBJ2-5; clone size: NA; D gene: TRBD1; V gene: TRBV6-1; CDR3 DNA: TGTGCCAGCAGTGAAGGGTTTCAGGGGGTAGAGACCCAGTACTTC; CDR3 protein: CASSEGFQGVETQYF
J gene: TRBJ2-7; clone size: NA; D gene: NA; V gene: TRBV7-2; CDR3 DNA: TGTGCCAGCAGCTTTGTGGGGGGCAACGAGCAGTACTTC; CDR3 protein: CASSFVGGNEQYF
J gene: TRBJ1-6; clone size: NA; D gene: NA; V gene: TRBV7-6; CDR3 DNA: TGTGCCAGCAGCTTAGGAGGGTCGGGTTCACCCCTCCACTTT; CDR3 protein: CASSLGGSGSPLHF
J gene: TRBJ2-5; clone size: NA; D gene: NA; V gene: TRBV10-2; CDR3 DNA: TGCGCCAGCAGAGTAACCGGGGAGACCCAGTACTTC; CDR3 protein: CASRVTGETQYF
J gene: TRBJ2-5; clone size: NA; D gene: NA; V gene: TRBV5-3; CDR3 DNA: TGTGCCAGCAGCCGGATGGGGGCGGAGACCCAGTACTTC; CDR3 protein: CASSRMGAETQYF
J gene: TRBJ1-5; clone size: NA; D gene: NA; V gene: TRBV9; CDR3 DNA: TGTGCCAGCAGCGCGACAGGATATAGCAATCAGCCCCAGCATTTT; CDR3 protein: CASSATGYSNQPQHF
J gene: TRBJ1-1; clone size: few; D gene: NA; V gene: TRBV11-2; CDR3 DNA: TGTGCCAGCAGCCAAAGGTCCACTGAAGCTTTCTTT; CDR3 protein: CASSQRSTEAFF
J gene: TRBJ1-1; clone size: many; D gene: NA; V gene: TRBV12-3/TRBV12-4; CDR3 DNA: TGTGCCAGCAGTTTTTTATCTGGGGACACTGAAGCTTTCTTT; CDR3 protein: CASSFLSGDTEAFF
J gene: TRBJ2-5; clone size: NA; D gene: TRBD1; V gene: TRBV4-3; CDR3 DNA: TGCGCCAGCAGCCAAGGTCAGGGGGCAGAGACCCAGTACTTC; CDR3 protein: CASSQGQGAETQYF
J gene: TRBJ1-1; clone size: NA; D gene: NA; V gene: TRBV11-2; CDR3 DNA: TGTGCCAGCAGCTTAGATCCAACCAGGGAAGATTTCTTT; CDR3 protein: CASSLDPTREDFF
J gene: TRBJ1-5; clone size: once; D gene: NA; V gene: TRBV20-1; CDR3 DNA: TGCAGTGCTAGGTCTGGCCAAGGTGGGGTTCGCAATCAGCCCCAGCATTTT; CDR3 protein: CSARSGQGGVRNQPQHF
J gene: TRBJ2-7; clone size: NA; D gene: TRBD2; V gene: TRBV4-3; CDR3 DNA: TGCGCCAGCAGCCAAGTAGCGGGAGCGTCCTACGAGCAGTACTTC; CDR3 protein: CASSQVAGASYEQYF
J gene: TRBJ2-1; clone size: NA; D gene: NA; V gene: TRBV7-8; CDR3 DNA: TGTGCCAGCAGCTTATTGTCCCTCGGGGCATACAATGAGCAGTTCTTC; CDR3 protein: CASSLLSLGAYNEQFF
J gene: TRBJ2-1; clone size: NA; D gene: TRBD2; V gene: TRBV7-9; CDR3 DNA: TGTGCCAGCAGTTTACTAGCGGGAGTTGACAATGAGCAGTTCTTC; CDR3 protein: CASSLLAGVDNEQFF
J gene: TRBJ2-1; clone size: NA; D gene: NA; V gene: TRBV5-4; CDR3 DNA: TGTGCCAGCAGCTTGGGCGGGACGGGGAATGAGCAGTTCTTC; CDR3 protein: CASSLGGTGNEQFF
J gene: TRBJ2-5; clone size: few; D gene: NA; V gene: TRBV7-2; CDR3 DNA: TGTGCCAGCAGCCTCAGGGCCTACCAAGAGACCCAGTACTTC; CDR3 protein: CASSLRAYQETQYF
J gene: TRBJ2-4; clone size: NA; D gene: TRBD1; V gene: TRBV5-4; CDR3 DNA: TGTGCCAGCAGCCACCCAGAGGACAGGCAGACCTCCCGTTACATTCAGTACTTC; CDR3 protein: CASSHPEDRQTSRYIQYF
J gene: TRBJ2-1; clone size: NA; D gene: NA; V gene: TRBV12-5; CDR3 DNA: TGTGCTAGTGGTTTGGGGGTGGTTGGGGATGAGCAGTTCTTC; CDR3 protein: CASGLGVVGDEQFF
J gene: TRBJ1-2; clone size: NA; D gene: NA; V gene: TRBV6-2/TRBV6-3; CDR3 DNA: TGTGCCAGCAGTTACTTGACACCCGGAGGCGGCTATGGCTACACCTTC; CDR3 protein: CASSYLTPGGGYGYTF
J gene: TRBJ2-3; clone size: once; D gene: TRBD2; V gene: TRBV20-1; CDR3 DNA: TGCAGTGCTAGAGACCCCGGGGGGGCAAGGACAGATACGCAGTATTTT; CDR3 protein: CSARDPGGARTDTQYF
J gene: TRBJ2-3; clone size: NA; D gene: NA; V gene: TRBV12-3/TRBV12-4; CDR3 DNA: TGTGCCAGCAGTTCGGGACTCACCACAGATACGCAGTATTTT; CDR3 protein: CASSSGLTTDTQYF
J gene: TRBJ2-3; clone size: NA; D gene: NA; V gene: TRBV7-2; CDR3 DNA: TGTGCCAGCAGCTTAGCGGGGTCTAGCACAGATACGCAGTATTTT; CDR3 protein: CASSLAGSSTDTQYF
J gene: TRBJ1-2; clone size: NA; D gene: NA; V gene: TRBV6-2/TRBV6-3; CDR3 DNA: TGTGCCAGCAGTTACTCGACCAGGGTCTATGGCTACACCTTC; CDR3 protein: CASSYSTRVYGYTF
J gene: TRBJ1-5; clone size: few; D gene: NA; V gene: TRBV15; CDR3 DNA: TGTGCCACCAGCAGAGATGGGGAGCTCAATCAGCCCCAGCATTTT; CDR3 protein: CATSRDGELNQPQHF